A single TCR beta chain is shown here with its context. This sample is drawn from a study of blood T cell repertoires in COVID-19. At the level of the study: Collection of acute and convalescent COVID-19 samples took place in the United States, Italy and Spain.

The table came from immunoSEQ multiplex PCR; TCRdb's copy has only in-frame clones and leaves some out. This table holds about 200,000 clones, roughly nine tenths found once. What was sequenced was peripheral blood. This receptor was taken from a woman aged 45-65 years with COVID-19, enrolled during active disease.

The CDR3 loop is CASSPGGVSNQPQHF. The CDR3 DNA reads TGTGCCAGTAGTCCGGGGGGAGTTAGCAATCAGCCCCAGCATTTT. The chain recombines TRBV19 with TRBJ1-5; maybe TRBD1 (5 bases). Deletions cut 5 bases from V and 0 bases from J, with 11 bases between. This CDR3 comprises 15 residues. CDR1 and CDR2 from the germline V gene are LNHDA and SQIVND (reference sequence).